Below are 27 T cell receptor beta chains sequenced from a single sample in a study of blood T cells in healthy people across ages. Through a sample-barcoded 5' primer and a J-beta primer mix, a second PCR was run for roughly 7 to 12 cycles. TCRdb re-called the 5' RACE reads with MiXCR, one entry per CDR3 protein. Among around 600,000 distinct CDR3 sequences, under 55% were seen once, and the ten largest hold about 26%. Material: blood. These TCRs come from a man at least 80 years old in good health.

Here the CDR3 DNA reads TGTGCCAGCAGCATGATCATTTATGCGGGAGGGCCCACAGATACGCAGTATTTT. Translating gives CASSMIIYAGGPTDTQYF. V usage is TRBV13 and J usage is TRBJ2-3; TRBD2 matches at 9 bases. The germline V gene has CDR1 PRHDT and CDR2 FYEKMQ (reference sequence). Trimming cost V 5 bases and J 2 bases; bases outside gene matches: 14. This CDR3 has 18 residues.

This clonotype has a handful of counts. J is TRBJ2-7 and V is TRBV7-9; 8 nucleotides line up with TRBD1. Germline assignment: CDR1 SEHNR and CDR2 FQNEAQ (reference sequence). The CDR3 contains 14 residues. J was trimmed by 3 bases and V by 5 bases; bases with no gene match: 6. The CDR3 loop is CASSHTGGDYEQYF. In DNA form, the CDR3 reads TGTGCCAGCAGCCATACAGGGGGAGACTACGAGCAGTACTTC.

V gene TRBV7-2 combines with J gene TRBJ2-4; 7 bases are a match to TRBD2. The end of the DNA aligns better with TRBJ2-7, so the J call may be wrong. This CDR3 spans 18 amino acids. Germline CDR1 is SGHTA and CDR2 is FQGNSA. The CDR3 loop is CASSLAIAGGSAVYEQYF. In nucleotides, the CDR3 is TGTGCCAGCAGCTTAGCGATAGCTGGCGGGAGTGCCGTCTACGAGCAGTACTTC.

Comment on this clonotype: A junction end diverges from the germline sequence, so it may reflect a read error. The V and J genes are TRBV7-9 and TRBJ2-3, with D possibly being TRBD1 or TRBD2 (6 bases each). Per germline, CDR1 SEHNR and CDR2 FQNEAQ (reference sequence). CDR3 length equals 17 residues. The CDR3 here is CASSDAAFTGGTETQNF. DNA of the CDR3: TGTGCCAGCAGCGACGCGGCATTCACCGGGGGCACAGAAACGCAGAATTTT.

The genes are TRBV6-2 or TRBV6-3 and TRBJ2-1; D is tentatively TRBD1 or TRBD2 (5 bases each). The ends were cut back, 6 bases at V and 0 bases at J, with 18 bases in the middle. The CDR3 covers 17 residues. CDR1 is MNHEY, CDR2 SVGEGT, per germline. In DNA, the CDR3 is TGTGCCAGCAGCGAGCCGACCGGGGCGCGCTCCTACAATGAGCAGTTCTTC. The encoded protein is CASSEPTGARSYNEQFF.

This chain links TRBV5-6 with TRBJ2-3; perhaps TRBD1 as D (6 bases). In germline, CDR1 is SGHDT, CDR2 YYEEEE. Trimming removed 0 bases at V and 10 bases at J, with 24 bases between. This CDR3 region has 17 residues. The CDR3 protein is CASSLGRGHLLAPAQYF. In DNA, the CDR3 is TGTGCCAGCAGCTTGGGTCGGGGACACCTTCTTGCCCCTGCGCAGTATTTT.

The rearrangement joins TRBV27 to TRBJ1-4; D is unclear. Germline V CDR1 and CDR2: MNHEY, SMNVEV (reference sequence). The ends were cut back, 6 bases at V and 5 bases at J, with 10 bases in the middle. The CDR3 loop spans 13 amino acids. DNA for the CDR3: TGTGCCAGCAGGGGCATCTCAAATGAAAAACTGTTTTTT. The encoded protein is CASRGISNEKLFF.

The chain has TRBV6-5 and TRBJ2-7; TRBD1 is a possible D gene (5 bases). There are 14 residues in the CDR3. Germline V gene lookup returns CDR1 MNHEY and CDR2 SVGAGI. Trimming shortened V by 6 bases and J by 2 bases, and 14 bases separated the two germline ends. DNA for the CDR3: TGTGCCAGCAGCGCCCAGGGCCTCCCCTACGAGCAGTACTTC. Protein product: CASSAQGLPYEQYF.

This clonotype has just a few counts. This chain links TRBV20-1 with TRBJ1-2; D is possibly TRBD1 (5 bases). In germline, CDR1 is DFQATT, CDR2 SNEGSKA (reference sequence). CDR3 size: 13 residues. V lost 5 bases and J 2 bases, leaving 12 bases between the germline ends. The CDR3 here is CSAPGAGNYGYTF. Here the CDR3 DNA reads TGCAGTGCTCCCGGGGCTGGAAACTATGGCTACACCTTC.

The rearrangement joins TRBV24-1 to TRBJ1-1; D remains unclear. CDR1 is KGHDR and CDR2 is SFDVKD in the germline V gene. The ends were cut back, 5 bases at V and 4 bases at J, with 1 base in the middle. CDR3 length: 10 amino acids. The CDR3 sequence: CATSATEAFF. The CDR3 nucleotides are TGTGCCACCAGTGCCACTGAAGCTTTCTTT.

This clonotype was counted only a few times. The J gene is TRBJ2-1, the V gene TRBV20-1; 7 positions agree with TRBD2. Germline loops: CDR1 DFQATT, CDR2 SNEGSKA (reference sequence). V was pared by 6 bases and J by 4 bases, with 9 bases of the junction left unmatched. This CDR3 has 14 amino acids. CDR3 in amino acids: CSAAPSGGYNEQFF. The CDR3 DNA reads as TGCAGTGCGGCTCCTAGCGGAGGGTACAATGAGCAGTTCTTC.

A few counts support this clonotype. The DNA of the CDR3 is TGCGCCAGCAGCGAGGGCAGGGTGGCAGATACGCAGTATTTT. It encodes CASSEGRVADTQYF. J is TRBJ2-3 and V is TRBV5-1, with D tentatively TRBD1 or TRBD2 (5 bases each). The germline CDR1 and CDR2 sequences are SGHRS and YFSETQ. The CDR3 loop spans 14 amino acids. V lost 4 bases and J 4 bases, leaving 13 bases between the germline ends.

The rearrangement uses TRBV10-3 and TRBJ1-2; D is possibly TRBD1 (6 bases). The CDR3 runs 14 residues. The V and J ends lost 3 bases and 8 bases respectively, with 16 bases between them. The germline gives CDR1 ENHRY, CDR2 SYGVKD. CDR3 amino acids: CAISDHRVSGGYTF. In DNA form, the CDR3 reads TGTGCCATCAGTGATCACAGGGTATCGGGGGGCTACACCTTC.

This clonotype has more than one count but fewer than ten. The chain carries TRBV7-9 and TRBJ2-1; the match to TRBD2 covers 14 bases. The V gene end was trimmed by 7 bases and the J gene end by 7 bases; junction bases not matched to a gene: 3. This CDR3 region has 14 residues. CDR1 SEHNR and CDR2 FQNEAQ come from the germline V gene (reference sequence). CDR3 DNA: TGTGCCAGCACGGGACTAGCGGGAGTAAATGAGCAGTTCTTC. It is translated as CASTGLAGVNEQFF.

CDR3 nucleotide sequence: TGCAGTGCCCCTACAGGGAGTGAGCAGTTCTTC. Amino acids: CSAPTGSEQFF. This chain connects TRBV20-1 to TRBJ2-1; a weak D match, TRBD1 (6 bases). V dropped 6 bases and J dropped 9 bases, with 12 bases sitting between them. Germline lookup yields CDR1 DFQATT and CDR2 SNEGSKA (reference sequence). This CDR3 is built from 11 residues.

This clonotype was recorded a few times. The chain recombines TRBV29-1 with TRBJ2-7; 7 bases align to TRBD1. V gave up 6 bases and J gave up 1 base; unmatched junction bases: 9. Germline CDR1 SQVTM, CDR2 ANQGSEA. This CDR3 comprises 14 residues. CDR3 nucleotide sequence: TGCAGCGTGGAGCACCGGGACAGATCCTACGAGCAGTACTTC. It yields the protein CSVEHRDRSYEQYF.

In the case of this clonotype: Compared with germline, one end of the junction differs, possibly owing to a read error. V gene TRBV6-6 combines with J gene TRBJ2-1; 10 bases map to TRBD2. The CDR3 length is 14 residues. Germline CDR1 and CDR2: MNHNY and SVGAGI (reference sequence). The DNA for the CDR3 is TGTGCCAACAGTTACTCGACTAGCGGGAATGAGCAGTTCTTC. As protein: CANSYSTSGNEQFF.

DNA for the CDR3: TGTGCCAGCAGCTTAGCTTGGCGGGAGCAGTTCTTC. As protein: CASSLAWREQFF. V gene TRBV7-2 combines with J gene TRBJ2-1; D gene uncertain. Trimming pared 0 bases from V and 10 bases from J, leaving 7 bases between. Germline CDR1 and CDR2: SGHTA and FQGNSA. The CDR3 is made up of 12 amino acids.

This CDR3 reads CASSLAGASGYTF. In nucleotides, the CDR3 is TGTGCCAGCAGCTTAGCGGGCGCAAGTGGCTACACCTTC. The chain employs TRBV7-2 and TRBJ1-2; D is unclear. The V and J ends lost 0 bases and 7 bases respectively, with 9 bases between them. The V gene's germline CDR1 is SGHTA and CDR2 FQGNSA. CDR3 length: 13 amino acids.

This clonotype turned up a few times. The chain has TRBV28 and TRBJ2-1; D possibly uses TRBD1 or TRBD2 (5 bases each). The CDR3 runs to 11 residues. The V gene's germline CDR1 is MDHEN and CDR2 SYDVKM. V lost 6 bases and J lost 12, with 12 bases in between. DNA of the CDR3: TGTGCCAGCAGCCACCGGGACCCGCAGTTCTTC. This gives the protein CASSHRDPQFF.

The chain recombines TRBV20-1 with TRBJ2-7, with TRBD1 identical over 8 bases. The germline gives CDR1 DFQATT, CDR2 SNEGSKA (reference sequence). The V segment lost 3 bases and the J segment 3 bases; nucleotides outside the gene matches: 7. The CDR3 extends over 14 amino acids. CDR3: CSASRQGTYYEQYF. The CDR3 DNA follows: TGCAGTGCTAGCCGACAGGGGACCTACTACGAGCAGTACTTC.

This clonotype has only a few counts. The chain links TRBV5-1 to TRBJ2-1; possible D gene TRBD2, 5 bases. V was trimmed by 4 bases and J by 0 bases, leaving 8 bases between them. The CDR3 runs 14 residues. Germline CDR1 reads SGHRS; CDR2 reads YFSETQ. The CDR3 loop reads CASSRDRSYNEQFF. CDR3 sequence (DNA): TGCGCCAGCAGCCGGGATCGCTCCTACAATGAGCAGTTCTTC.

The chain combines TRBV7-2 with TRBJ2-1; D possibly corresponds to TRBD2 (6 bases). Trimming left V 4 bases short and J 8 bases short, with 18 bases between. From germline, CDR1 is SGHTA and CDR2 FQGNSA. There are 15 residues in the CDR3. DNA for the CDR3: TGTGCCAGCAGCTATGATGGGGGGTTGGTGTATGAGCAGTTCTTC. Residues: CASSYDGGLVYEQFF.

The chain combines TRBV9 with TRBJ2-7; 10 positions match TRBD1. The CDR3 loop spans 16 amino acids. V shed 3 bases, J shed 0 bases, and the junction held 6 bases outside the gene matches. CDR1 SGDLS and CDR2 YYNGEE come from the germline V gene. The CDR3 is CASSDPGQGCSYEQYF. In DNA, the CDR3 is TGTGCCAGCAGCGACCCGGGACAGGGGTGCTCCTACGAGCAGTACTTC.

The chain links TRBV7-9 to TRBJ1-4; no clear D. V lost 1 base, J lost 10 bases, and 7 bases lay in between. This CDR3 region has 12 residues. CDR1 is SEHNR, CDR2 FQNEAQ, per germline (reference sequence). The CDR3 reads CASSLDRGKLFF. CDR3 nucleotide sequence: TGTGCCAGCAGCTTAGACAGAGGAAAACTGTTTTTT.

The chain uses TRBV29-1 and TRBJ1-4; TRBD1 aligns across 9 bases. CDR1 is SQVTM, CDR2 ANQGSEA, per germline. The ends lost 6 bases at V and 4 bases at J; junction bases unmatched: 6. This CDR3 is 14 amino acids long. Here the CDR3 DNA reads TGCAGCGTGGCACAGGGGGCGGGTAATGAAAAACTGTTTTTT. Translating gives CSVAQGAGNEKLFF.

This rearrangement joins TRBV5-4 to TRBJ2-3, with D tentatively TRBD2 (5 bases). From germline, CDR1 is SGHNT and CDR2 YYREEE (reference sequence). The CDR3 has 16 residues. Trimming shortened V by 5 bases and J by 1 base, and 17 bases separated the two germline ends. Written as DNA, the CDR3 is TGTGCCAGCAGTGGCTGGCCTAGCAGTCGCACAGATACGCAGTATTTT. Protein sequence: CASSGWPSSRTDTQYF.